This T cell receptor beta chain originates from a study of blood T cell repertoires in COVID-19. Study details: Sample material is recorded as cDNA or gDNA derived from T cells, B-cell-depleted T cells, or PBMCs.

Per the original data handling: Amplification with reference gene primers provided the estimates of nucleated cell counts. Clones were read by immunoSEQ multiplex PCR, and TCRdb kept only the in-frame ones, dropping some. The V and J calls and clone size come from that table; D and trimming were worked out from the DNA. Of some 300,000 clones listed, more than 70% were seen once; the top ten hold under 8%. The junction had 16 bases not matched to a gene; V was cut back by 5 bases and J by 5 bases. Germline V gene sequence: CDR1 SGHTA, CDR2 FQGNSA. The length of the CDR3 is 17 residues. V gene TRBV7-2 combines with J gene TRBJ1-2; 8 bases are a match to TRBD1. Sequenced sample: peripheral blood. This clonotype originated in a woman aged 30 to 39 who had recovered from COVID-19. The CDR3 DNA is TGTGCCAGCAGCAAAACCGCCGGACAGGGAGGGGCTTATGGCTACACCTTC. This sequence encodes CASSKTAGQGGAYGYTF.